The text below deals with one T cell receptor (beta chain). Its antigen is as yet unknown. This sample is drawn from a study of shared clonotypes between healthy human individuals. Whole-study findings and limits: An expected dependence of interdonor clonotype sharing on sequencing depth was noted.

The V gene lost 8 bases and the J gene lost 4 bases, with 13 bases spanning the gap. The germline gives CDR1 LNHNV, CDR2 YYDKDF (reference sequence). This CDR3 spans 13 amino acids. CD45RO negativity and positive selection for CCR7 defined naive CD8 cells, a population that excluded terminally differentiated effector memory CD45RA+ cells. Profiled with immunoSEQ multiplex PCR; TCRdb holds only in-frame clones, not every one. The sample holds more than 500,000 clones, 90% to 95% seen once. This TCR derives from a woman in her twenties or thirties in good health. The chain carries TRBV15 and TRBJ2-3; D may match TRBD1 or TRBD2 (6 bases each). Sequencing was done on a sample of naive CD8+ T cells sorted from blood. The CDR3 DNA reads as TGTGCCACCGGGGGGCGAGAGGCAGATACGCAGTATTTT. Protein product: CATGGREADTQYF. The whole variable domain, filled in from reference TRBV15 and TRBJ2-3, reads DAMVIQNPRYQVTQFGKPVTLSCSQTLNHNVMYWYQQKSSQAPKLLFHYYDKDFNNEADTPDNFQSRRPNTSFCFLDIRSPGLGDTAMYLCATGGREADTQYFGPGTRLTVL.